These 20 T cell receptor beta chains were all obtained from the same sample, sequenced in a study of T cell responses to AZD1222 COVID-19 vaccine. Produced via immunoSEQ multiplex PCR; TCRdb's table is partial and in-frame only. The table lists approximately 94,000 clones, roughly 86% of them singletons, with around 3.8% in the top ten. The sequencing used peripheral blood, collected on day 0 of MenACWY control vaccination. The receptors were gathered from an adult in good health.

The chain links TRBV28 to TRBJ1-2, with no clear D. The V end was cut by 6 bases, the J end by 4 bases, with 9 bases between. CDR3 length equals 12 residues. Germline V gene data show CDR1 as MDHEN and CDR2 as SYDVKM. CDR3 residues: CASSTYRYGYTF. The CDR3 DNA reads TGTGCCAGCAGCACTTACCGCTATGGCTACACCTTC.

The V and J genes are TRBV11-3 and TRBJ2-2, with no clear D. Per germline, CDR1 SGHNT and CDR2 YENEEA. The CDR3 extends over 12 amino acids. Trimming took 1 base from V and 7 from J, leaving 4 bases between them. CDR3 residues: CASSLVGGELFF. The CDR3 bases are TGTGCCAGCAGCTTAGTTGGCGGGGAGCTGTTTTTT. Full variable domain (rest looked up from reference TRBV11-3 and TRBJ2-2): EAGVVQSPRYKIIEKKQPVAFWCNPISGHNTLYWYLQNLGQGPELLIRYENEEAVDDSQLPKDRFSAERLKGVDSTLKIQPAELGDSAVYLCASSLVGGELFFGEGSRLTVL.

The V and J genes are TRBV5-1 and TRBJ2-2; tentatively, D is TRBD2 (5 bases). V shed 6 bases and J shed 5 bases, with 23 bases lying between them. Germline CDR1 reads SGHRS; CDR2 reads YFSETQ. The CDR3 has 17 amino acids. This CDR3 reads CASNPEGVRPGTGELFF. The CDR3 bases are TGCGCCAGCAATCCCGAGGGCGTCAGGCCAGGTACCGGGGAGCTGTTTTTT.

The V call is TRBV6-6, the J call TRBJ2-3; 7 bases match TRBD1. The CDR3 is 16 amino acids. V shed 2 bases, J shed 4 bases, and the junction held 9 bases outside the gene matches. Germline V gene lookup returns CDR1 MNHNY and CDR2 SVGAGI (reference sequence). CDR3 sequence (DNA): TGTGCCAGCAGTTACCGACAGGGTGTAAATTCAGATACGCAGTATTTT. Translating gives CASSYRQGVNSDTQYF.

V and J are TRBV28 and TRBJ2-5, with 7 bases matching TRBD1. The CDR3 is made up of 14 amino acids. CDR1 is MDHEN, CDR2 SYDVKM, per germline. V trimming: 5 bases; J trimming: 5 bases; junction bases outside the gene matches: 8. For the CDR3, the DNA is TGTGCCAGCAGTCAGACAGGGTTGAGGGAGACCCAGTACTTC. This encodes CASSQTGLRETQYF. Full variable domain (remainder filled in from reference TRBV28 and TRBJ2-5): DVKVTQSSRYLVKRTGEKVFLECVQDMDHENMFWYRQDPGLGLRLIYFSYDVKMKEKGDIPEGYSVSREKKERFSLILESASTNQTSMYLCASSQTGLRETQYFGPGTRLLVL.

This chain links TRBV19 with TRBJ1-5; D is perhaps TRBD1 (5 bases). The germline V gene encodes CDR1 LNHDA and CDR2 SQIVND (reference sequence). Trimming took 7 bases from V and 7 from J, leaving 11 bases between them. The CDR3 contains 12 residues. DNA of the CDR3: TGTGCCAGTAACGATCAGGGACAGCCCCAGCATTTT. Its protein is CASNDQGQPQHF. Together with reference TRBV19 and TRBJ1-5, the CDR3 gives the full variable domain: DGGITQSPKYLFRKEGQNVTLSCEQNLNHDAMYWYRQDPGQGLRLIYYSQIVNDFQKGDIAEGYSVSREKKESFPLTVTSAQKNPTAFYLCASNDQGQPQHFGDGTRLSIL.

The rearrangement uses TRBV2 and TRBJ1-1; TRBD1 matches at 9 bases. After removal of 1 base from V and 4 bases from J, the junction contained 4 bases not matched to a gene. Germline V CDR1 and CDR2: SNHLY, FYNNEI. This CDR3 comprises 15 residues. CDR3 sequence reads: CASSEDRGHVTEAFF. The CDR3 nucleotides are TGTGCCAGCAGTGAAGACAGGGGGCATGTCACTGAAGCTTTCTTT.

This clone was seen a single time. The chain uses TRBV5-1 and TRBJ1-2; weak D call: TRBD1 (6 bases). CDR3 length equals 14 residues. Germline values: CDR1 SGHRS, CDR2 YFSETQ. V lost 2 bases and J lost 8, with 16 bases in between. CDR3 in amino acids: CASSFRPGARGYTF. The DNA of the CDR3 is TGCGCCAGCAGCTTTCGTCCGGGGGCGCGAGGCTACACCTTC.

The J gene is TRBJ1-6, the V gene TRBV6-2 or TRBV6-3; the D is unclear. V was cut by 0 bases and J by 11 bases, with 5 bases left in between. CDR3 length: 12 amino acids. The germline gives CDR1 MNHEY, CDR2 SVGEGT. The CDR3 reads CASSYSDAPLHF. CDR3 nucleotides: TGTGCCAGCAGTTACTCCGATGCACCCCTCCACTTT.

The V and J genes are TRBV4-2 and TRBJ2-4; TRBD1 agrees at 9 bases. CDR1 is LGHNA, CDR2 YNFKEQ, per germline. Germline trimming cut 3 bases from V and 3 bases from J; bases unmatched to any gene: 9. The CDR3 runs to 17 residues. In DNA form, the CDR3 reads TGTGCCAGCAGCCAGATACAGGGGGCTGAGGGCAAAAACATTCAGTACTTC. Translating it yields CASSQIQGAEGKNIQYF.

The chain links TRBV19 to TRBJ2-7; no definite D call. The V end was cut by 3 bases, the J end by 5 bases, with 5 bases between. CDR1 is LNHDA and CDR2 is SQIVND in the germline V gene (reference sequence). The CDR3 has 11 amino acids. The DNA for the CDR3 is TGTGCCAGTAGTATGTCCAACGAGCAGTACTTC. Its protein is CASSMSNEQYF.

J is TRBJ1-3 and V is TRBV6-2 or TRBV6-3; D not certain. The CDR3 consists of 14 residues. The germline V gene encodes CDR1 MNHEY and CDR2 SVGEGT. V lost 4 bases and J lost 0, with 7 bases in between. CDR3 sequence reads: CASSSPGSGNTIYF. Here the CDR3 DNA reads TGTGCCAGCAGTTCTCCAGGCTCTGGAAACACCATATATTTT.

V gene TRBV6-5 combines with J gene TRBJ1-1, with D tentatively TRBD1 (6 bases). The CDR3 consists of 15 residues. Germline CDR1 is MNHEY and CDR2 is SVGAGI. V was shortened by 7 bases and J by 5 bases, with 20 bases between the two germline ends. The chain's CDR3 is CASTSQGGLETEAFF. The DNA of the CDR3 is TGTGCCAGCACTTCGCAAGGGGGGCTCGAAACTGAAGCTTTCTTT.

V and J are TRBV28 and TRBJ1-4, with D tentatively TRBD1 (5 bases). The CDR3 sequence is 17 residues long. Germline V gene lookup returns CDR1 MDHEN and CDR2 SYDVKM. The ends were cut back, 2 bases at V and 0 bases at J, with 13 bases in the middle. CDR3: CASSLGTGRATNEKLFF. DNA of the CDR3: TGTGCCAGCAGTTTAGGCACAGGACGTGCAACTAATGAAAAACTGTTTTTT.

The CDR3 region has the DNA TGTGCCAGCAGACGGGACAGCCTCAAGAACACTGAAGCTTTCTTT. Protein product: CASRRDSLKNTEAFF. The chain carries TRBV2 and TRBJ1-1, with TRBD1 matching over 7 bases. V trimming: 6 bases; J trimming: 1 base; junction bases outside the gene matches: 8. This CDR3 is built from 15 residues. Germline CDR1 reads SNHLY; CDR2 reads FYNNEI.

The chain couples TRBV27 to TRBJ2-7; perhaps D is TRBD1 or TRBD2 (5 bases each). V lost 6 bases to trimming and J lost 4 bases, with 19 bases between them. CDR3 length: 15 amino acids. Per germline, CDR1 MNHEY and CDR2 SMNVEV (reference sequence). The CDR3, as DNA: TGTGCCAGCAGACTTCAAATCAGAGGGGCTTACGAGCAGTACTTC. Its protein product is CASRLQIRGAYEQYF.

CDR3 sequence: CATTRDRGGEKLFF. The CDR3 nucleotides read TGTGCCACCACCAGGGACAGGGGAGGCGAAAAACTGTTTTTT. The rearrangement uses TRBV15 and TRBJ1-4, with TRBD1 matching 10 bases. Germline loops: CDR1 LNHNV, CDR2 YYDKDF (reference sequence). The V segment lost 7 bases and the J segment 8 bases; nucleotides outside the gene matches: 7. CDR3 length: 14 amino acids.

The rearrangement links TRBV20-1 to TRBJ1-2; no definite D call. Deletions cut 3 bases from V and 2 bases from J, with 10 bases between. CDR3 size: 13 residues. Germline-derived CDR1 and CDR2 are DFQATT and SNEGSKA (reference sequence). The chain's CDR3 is CSASRETNYGYTF. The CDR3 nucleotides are TGCAGTGCTAGTCGGGAGACGAACTATGGCTACACCTTC.

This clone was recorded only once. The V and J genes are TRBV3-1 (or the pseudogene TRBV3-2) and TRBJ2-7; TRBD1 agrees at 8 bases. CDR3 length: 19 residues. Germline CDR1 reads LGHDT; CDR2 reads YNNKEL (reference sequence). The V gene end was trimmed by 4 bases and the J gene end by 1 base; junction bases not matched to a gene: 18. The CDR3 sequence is CASSPKWTGSGSESYEQYF. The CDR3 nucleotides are TGTGCCAGCAGCCCCAAATGGACAGGGAGTGGATCAGAGTCCTACGAGCAGTACTTC.

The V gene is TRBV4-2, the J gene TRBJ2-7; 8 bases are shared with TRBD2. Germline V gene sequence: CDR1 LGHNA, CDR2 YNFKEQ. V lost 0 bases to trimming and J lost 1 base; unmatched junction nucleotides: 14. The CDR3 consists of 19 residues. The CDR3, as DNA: TGTGCCAGCAGCCAAGATACCGGGGGGGACACCACCCTATCCTACGAGCAGTACTTC. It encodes CASSQDTGGDTTLSYEQYF.